The rows below give T cell receptor beta chains drawn from one sample of a study of CD8 T cells in ankylosing spondylitis. TCRdb redid the calling of the 5' RACE reads with MiXCR, one entry per CDR3 protein. The data show approximately 300,000 distinct CDR3 sequences, approximately 8.2% seen once. Material for sequencing was blood, either unsorted or a sorted T cell fraction (not recorded which). These receptors were collected from a male donor with ankylosing spondylitis. Each CDR3 is given with its conserved first and last residue. The D gene is left open where the match is weak. Clone size appears in some rows only: once, few, many, or a class for an expanded clone.

TRBV27,TRBD1,TRBJ1-5,many,CASSKQGYSNQPQHF,TGTGCCAGCAGCAAACAGGGGTATAGCAATCAGCCCCAGCATTTT
TRBV20-1,-,TRBJ2-3,-,CSASTKFGTTDTQYF,TGCAGTGCTAGCACCAAATTCGGGACCACAGATACGCAGTATTTT
TRBV12-3/TRBV12-4,TRBD2,TRBJ2-5,-,CASSLVREVQETQYF,TGTGCCAGCAGTTTAGTCCGGGAGGTACAAGAGACCCAGTACTTC
TRBV20-1,TRBD2,TRBJ2-1,few,CSARDSQRESVNEQFF,TGCAGTGCTAGAGACAGTCAGCGGGAGAGTGTTAATGAGCAGTTCTTC
TRBV2,TRBD1,TRBJ1-6,-,CASSTTGGDSPLHF,TGTGCCAGCAGTACCACAGGGGGCGATTCACCCCTCCACTTT
TRBV5-1,-,TRBJ2-1,few,CASEPGRGSYNEQFF,TGCGCCAGCGAGCCGGGGCGGGGCTCCTACAATGAGCAGTTCTTC
TRBV29-1,-,TRBJ2-7,-,CSPAAPQGRYEQYF,TGCAGCCCTGCGGCTCCTCAGGGTAGATACGAGCAGTACTTC
TRBV28,-,TRBJ1-5,many,CASSLRRAHGGGNQPQHF,TGTGCCAGCAGTTTACGGCGGGCGCATGGGGGCGGCAATCAGCCCCAGCATTTT
TRBV19,-,TRBJ1-5,-,CASRVRDGNYQPQHF,TGTGCCAGTAGAGTTCGGGACGGGAACTATCAGCCCCAGCATTTT
TRBV5-1,-,TRBJ2-2,many,CASNVEAGELFF,TGCGCCAGCAACGTCGAGGCCGGGGAGCTGTTTTTT
TRBV5-1,TRBD1,TRBJ1-1,many,CASSSGQMDTEAFF,TGCGCCAGCAGCTCGGGACAGATGGACACTGAAGCTTTCTTT
TRBV18,-,TRBJ2-1,few,CASSPPSFARGGDEQFF,TGTGCCAGCTCACCACCGAGCTTCGCCAGGGGAGGGGATGAGCAGTTCTTC